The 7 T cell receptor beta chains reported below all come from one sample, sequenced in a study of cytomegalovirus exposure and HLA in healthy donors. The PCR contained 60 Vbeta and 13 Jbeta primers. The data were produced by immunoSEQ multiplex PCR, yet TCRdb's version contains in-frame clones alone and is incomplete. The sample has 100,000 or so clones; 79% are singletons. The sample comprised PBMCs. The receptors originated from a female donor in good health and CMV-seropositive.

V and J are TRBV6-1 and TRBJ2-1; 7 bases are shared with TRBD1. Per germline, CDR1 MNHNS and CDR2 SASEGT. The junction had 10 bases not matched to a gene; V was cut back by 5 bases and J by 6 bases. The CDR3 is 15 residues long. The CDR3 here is CASSPRQGVSNEQFF. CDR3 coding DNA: TGTGCCAGCAGTCCGCGACAGGGTGTGAGCAATGAGCAGTTCTTC.

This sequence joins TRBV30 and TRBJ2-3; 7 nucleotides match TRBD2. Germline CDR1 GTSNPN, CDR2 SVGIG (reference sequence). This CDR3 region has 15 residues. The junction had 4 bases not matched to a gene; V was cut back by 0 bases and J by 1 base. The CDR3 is CAWSVISGGTDTQYF. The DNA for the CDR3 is TGTGCCTGGAGTGTTATAAGCGGGGGCACAGATACGCAGTATTTT. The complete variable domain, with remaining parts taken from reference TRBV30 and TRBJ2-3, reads SQTIHQWPATLVQPVGSPLSLECTVEGTSNPNLYWYRQAAGRGLQLLFYSVGIGQISSEVPQNLSASRPQDRQFILSSKKLLLSDSGFYLCAWSVISGGTDTQYFGPGTRLTVL.

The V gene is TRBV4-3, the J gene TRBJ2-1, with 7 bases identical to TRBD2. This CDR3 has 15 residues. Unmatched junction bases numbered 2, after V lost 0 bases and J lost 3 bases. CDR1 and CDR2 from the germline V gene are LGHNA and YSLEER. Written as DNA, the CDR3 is TGCGCCAGCAGCCAAGATCGGGGGGACTACAATGAGCAGTTCTTC. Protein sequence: CASSQDRGDYNEQFF.

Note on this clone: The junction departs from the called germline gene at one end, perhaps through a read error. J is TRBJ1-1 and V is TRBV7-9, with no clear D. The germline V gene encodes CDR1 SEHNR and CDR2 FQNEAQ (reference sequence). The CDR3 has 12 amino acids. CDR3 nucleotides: TGTTCCAGCAGCTTTATCCGGAGTGAAGCTTTCTTT. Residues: CSSSFIRSEAFF.

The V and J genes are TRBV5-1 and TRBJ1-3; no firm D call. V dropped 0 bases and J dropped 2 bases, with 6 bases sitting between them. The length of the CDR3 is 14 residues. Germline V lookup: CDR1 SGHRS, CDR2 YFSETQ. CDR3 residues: CASSLVGAGNTIYF. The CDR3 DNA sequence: TGCGCCAGCAGCTTGGTGGGAGCTGGAAACACCATATATTTT. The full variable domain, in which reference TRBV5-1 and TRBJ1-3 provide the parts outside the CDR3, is KAGVTQTPRYLIKTRGQQVTLSCSPISGHRSVSWYQQTPGQGLQFLFEYFSETQRNKGNFPGRFSGRQFSNSRSEMNVSTLELGDSALYLCASSLVGAGNTIYFGEGSWLTVV.

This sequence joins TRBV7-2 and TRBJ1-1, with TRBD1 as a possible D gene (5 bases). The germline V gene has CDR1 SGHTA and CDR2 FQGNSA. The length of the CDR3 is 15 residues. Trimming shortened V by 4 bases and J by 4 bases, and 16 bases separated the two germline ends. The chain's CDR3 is CASSSRRSRATEAFF. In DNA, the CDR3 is TGTGCCAGCAGCTCCCGACGATCCAGGGCCACTGAAGCTTTCTTT.

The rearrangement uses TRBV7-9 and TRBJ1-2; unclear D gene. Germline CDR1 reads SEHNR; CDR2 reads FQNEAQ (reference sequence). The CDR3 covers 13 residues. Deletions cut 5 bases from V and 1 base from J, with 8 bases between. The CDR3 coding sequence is TGTGCCAGCAGCCCGGTCGTTAACTATGGCTACACCTTC. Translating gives CASSPVVNYGYTF.